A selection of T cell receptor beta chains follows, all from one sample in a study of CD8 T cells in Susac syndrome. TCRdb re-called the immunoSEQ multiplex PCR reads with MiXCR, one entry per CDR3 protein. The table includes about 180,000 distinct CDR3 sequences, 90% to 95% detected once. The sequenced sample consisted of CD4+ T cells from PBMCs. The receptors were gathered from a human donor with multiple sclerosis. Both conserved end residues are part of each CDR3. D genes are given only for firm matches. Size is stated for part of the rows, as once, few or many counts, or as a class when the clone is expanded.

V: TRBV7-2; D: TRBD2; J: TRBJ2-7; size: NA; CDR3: CASSSRFTGTKAYEQYF; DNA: TGTGCCAGCAGCTCCAGATTTACCGGGACTAAAGCCTACGAGCAGTACTTC
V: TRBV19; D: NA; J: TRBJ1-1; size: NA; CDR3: CASNRVGNTEAFF; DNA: TGTGCCAGTAATCGGGTTGGAAACACTGAAGCTTTCTTT
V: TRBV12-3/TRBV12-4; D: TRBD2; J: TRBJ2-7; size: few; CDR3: CASSLETGGEQYF; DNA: TGTGCCAGCAGTTTAGAAACCGGGGGGGAGCAGTACTTC
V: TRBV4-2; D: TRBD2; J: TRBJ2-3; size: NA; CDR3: CASSLSGLRGGSVTQYF; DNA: TGTGCCAGCAGCCTTTCTGGTTTGCGGGGAGGGTCTGTTACGCAGTATTTT
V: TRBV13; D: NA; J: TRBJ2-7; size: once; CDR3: CASSLGGGEVEEQYF; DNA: TGTGCCAGCAGCTTAGGTGGGGGAGAGGTTGAAGAGCAGTACTTC
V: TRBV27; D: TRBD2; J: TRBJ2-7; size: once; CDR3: CASRWTSGNYEQYF; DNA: TGTGCCAGCCGTTGGACTAGCGGGAACTACGAGCAGTACTTC
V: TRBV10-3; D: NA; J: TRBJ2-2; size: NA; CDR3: CAMGTGELFF; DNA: TGTGCCATGGGGACCGGGGAGCTGTTTTTT
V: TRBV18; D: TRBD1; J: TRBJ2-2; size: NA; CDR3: CASSSRDSRGAGELFF; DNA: TGTGCCAGCTCATCCCGGGACAGTCGGGGCGCCGGGGAGCTGTTTTTT
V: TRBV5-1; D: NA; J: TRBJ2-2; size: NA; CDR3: CASSLKEDGELFF; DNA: TGCGCCAGCAGCTTGAAGGAGGACGGGGAGCTGTTTTTT
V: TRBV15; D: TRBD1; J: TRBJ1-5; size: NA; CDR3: CATSRETGEGQPQHF; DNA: TGTGCCACCAGCAGAGAAACAGGGGAAGGTCAGCCCCAGCATTTT
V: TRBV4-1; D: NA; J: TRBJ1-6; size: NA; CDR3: CASSQVGRSSYNSPLHF; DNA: TGCGCCAGCAGCCAAGTGGGCAGGAGCTCCTATAATTCACCCCTCCACTTT
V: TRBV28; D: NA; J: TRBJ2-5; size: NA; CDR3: CASRRQDQETQYF; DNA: TGTGCCAGCAGAAGACAGGACCAAGAGACCCAGTACTTC
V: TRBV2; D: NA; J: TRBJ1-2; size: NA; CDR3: CASSERVDSYGYTF; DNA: TGTGCCAGCAGTGAGCGGGTCGACAGCTATGGCTACACCTTC
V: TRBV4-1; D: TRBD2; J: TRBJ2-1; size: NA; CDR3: CASSQEWERSGGPGNEQFF; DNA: TGCGCCAGCAGCCAAGAATGGGAGAGGTCGGGAGGGCCCGGCAATGAGCAGTTCTTC
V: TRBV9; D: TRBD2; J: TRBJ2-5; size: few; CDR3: CASSVGLAGGQETQYF; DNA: TGTGCCAGCAGCGTCGGACTAGCGGGAGGCCAAGAGACCCAGTACTTC
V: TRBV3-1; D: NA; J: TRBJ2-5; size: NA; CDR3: CASSHLAHQETQYF; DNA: TGTGCCAGCAGCCACCTAGCCCACCAAGAGACCCAGTACTTC
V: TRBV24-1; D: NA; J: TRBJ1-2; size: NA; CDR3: CATSEGTSYGYTF; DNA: TGTGCCACCAGTGAGGGGACAAGCTATGGCTACACCTTC
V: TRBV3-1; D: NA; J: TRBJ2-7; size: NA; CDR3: CASSQRGSSYEQYF; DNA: TGTGCCAGCAGCCAACGGGGGAGCTCCTACGAGCAGTACTTC
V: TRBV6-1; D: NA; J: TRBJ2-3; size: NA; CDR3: CASSQRYTDTQYF; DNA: TGTGCCAGCAGTCAGAGATACACAGATACGCAGTATTTT
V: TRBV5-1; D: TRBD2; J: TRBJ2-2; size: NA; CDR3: CASSAGVTSGGELFF; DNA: TGCGCCAGCAGCGCGGGAGTAACTAGCGGCGGGGAGCTGTTTTTT
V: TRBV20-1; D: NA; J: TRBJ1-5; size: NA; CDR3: CSARDSVRGPSNQPQHF; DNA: TGCAGTGCTAGAGATAGTGTAAGGGGCCCCAGCAATCAGCCCCAGCATTTT
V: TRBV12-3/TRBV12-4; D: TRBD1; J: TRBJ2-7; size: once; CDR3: CASKVRSGGSYEQYF; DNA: TGTGCCAGCAAGGTTCGGTCAGGGGGCTCCTACGAGCAGTACTTC
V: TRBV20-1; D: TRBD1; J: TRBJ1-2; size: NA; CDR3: CSASGGIWNYGYTF; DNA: TGCAGTGCTTCAGGGGGTATTTGGAACTATGGCTACACTTTC
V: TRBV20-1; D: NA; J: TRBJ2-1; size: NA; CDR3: CSASLLGYNEQFF; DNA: TGCAGTGCCAGCCTCTTAGGATACAATGAGCAGTTCTTC
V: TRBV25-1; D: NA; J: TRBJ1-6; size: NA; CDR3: CASSSSYNSPLHF; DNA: TGTGCCAGCTCCAGCTCCTATAATTCACCCCTCCACTTT
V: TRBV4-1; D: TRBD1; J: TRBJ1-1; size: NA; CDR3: CASSQGQLNTEAFF; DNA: TGCGCCAGCAGCCAGGGACAGCTGAACACTGAAGCTTTCTTT
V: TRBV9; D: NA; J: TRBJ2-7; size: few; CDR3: CASSSAGYEQYF; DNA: TGTGCCAGCAGCTCAGCCGGGTACGAGCAGTACTTC
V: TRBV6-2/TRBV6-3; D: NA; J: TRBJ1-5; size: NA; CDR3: CASRPGLRQPQHF; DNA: TGTGCCAGCAGGCCAGGGTTAAGACAGCCCCAGCATTTT
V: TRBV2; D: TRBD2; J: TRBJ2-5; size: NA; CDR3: CASQREGLYQYF; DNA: TGTGCCAGCCAGCGGGAGGGCCTTTACCAGTACTTC
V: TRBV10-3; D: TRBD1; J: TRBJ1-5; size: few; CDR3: CAISESTGNQPQHF; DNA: TGTGCCATCAGTGAGTCGACAGGGAATCAGCCCCAGCATTTT
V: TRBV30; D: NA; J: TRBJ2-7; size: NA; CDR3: CAWDRGTASYEQYF; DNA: TGTGCCTGGGACCGAGGGACGGCATCCTACGAGCAGTACTTC
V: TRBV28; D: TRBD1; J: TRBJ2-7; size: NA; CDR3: CASSVLTGTYEQYF; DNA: TGTGCCAGCAGTGTCCTGACAGGGACCTACGAGCAGTACTTC
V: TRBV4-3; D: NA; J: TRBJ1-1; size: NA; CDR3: CASSQGGGQETEAFF; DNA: TGCGCCAGCAGCCAAGGAGGGGGGCAGGAGACTGAAGCTTTCTTT
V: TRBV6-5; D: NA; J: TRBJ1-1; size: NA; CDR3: CASSYSWNTEAFF; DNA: TGTGCCAGCAGTTACTCTTGGAACACTGAAGCTTTCTTT
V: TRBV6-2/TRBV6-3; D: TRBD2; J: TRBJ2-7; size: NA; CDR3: CASSRPAAAGGYEQYF; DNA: TGTGCCAGCAGTCGCCCGGCTGCGGCGGGAGGCTACGAGCAGTACTTC
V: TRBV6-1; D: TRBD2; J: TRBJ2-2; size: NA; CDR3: CASSPYSGVNTGELFF; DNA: TGTGCCAGCAGTCCTTATAGCGGGGTGAACACCGGGGAGCTGTTTTTT
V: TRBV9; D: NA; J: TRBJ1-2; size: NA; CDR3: CASGNSPWGLGNYGYTF; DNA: TGTGCCAGCGGGAACTCCCCGTGGGGGCTAGGGAACTATGGCTACACCTTC
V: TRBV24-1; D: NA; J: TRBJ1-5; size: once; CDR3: CATSEGDQPQHF; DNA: TGTGCCACCTCGGAGGGGGATCAGCCCCAGCATTTT
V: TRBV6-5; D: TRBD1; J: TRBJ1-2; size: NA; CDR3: CASWGSGGNYGYTF; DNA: TGTGCCAGCTGGGGTTCAGGGGGGAACTATGGCTACACCTTC
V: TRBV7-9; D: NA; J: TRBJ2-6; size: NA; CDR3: CASSLVPSTSSGANVLTF; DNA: TGTGCCAGCAGCTTAGTCCCCAGCACAAGCTCTGGGGCCAACGTCCTGACTTTC
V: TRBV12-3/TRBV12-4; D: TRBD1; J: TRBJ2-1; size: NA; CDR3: CASTDTGVAGEQFF; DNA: TGTGCCAGCACCGACACAGGGGTCGCAGGTGAGCAGTTCTTC
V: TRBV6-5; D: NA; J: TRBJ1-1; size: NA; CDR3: CASRSRLWISEAFF; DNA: TGTGCCAGCAGGTCTAGACTTTGGATCTCTGAAGCTTTCTTT
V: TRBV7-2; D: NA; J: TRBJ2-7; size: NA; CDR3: CASSRDGPTLYEQYF; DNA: TGTGCCAGCAGCAGGGACGGACCGACACTCTACGAGCAGTACTTC
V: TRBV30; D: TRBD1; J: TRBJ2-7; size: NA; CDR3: CACKGQGRTYEQYF; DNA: TGTGCCTGTAAGGGACAGGGACGAACCTACGAGCAGTACTTC
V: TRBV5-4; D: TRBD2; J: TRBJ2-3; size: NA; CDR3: CASSLESGRLEYF; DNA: TGTGCCAGCAGCTTGGAGAGCGGGAGGTTGGAGTATTTT
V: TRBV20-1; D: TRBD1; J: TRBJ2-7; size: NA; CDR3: CSAPGQGPLSSEQYF; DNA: TGCAGTGCTCCGGGACAGGGTCCCTTATCCTCCGAGCAGTACTTC
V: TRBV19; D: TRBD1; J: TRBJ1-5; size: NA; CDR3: CASSWTGDVPNQPQHF; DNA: TGTGCCAGTAGTTGGACAGGGGATGTTCCCAATCAGCCCCAGCATTTT
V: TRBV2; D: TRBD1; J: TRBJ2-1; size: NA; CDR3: CASSTTGVPYNEQFF; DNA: TGTGCCAGCAGCACGACAGGGGTCCCCTACAATGAGCAGTTCTTC
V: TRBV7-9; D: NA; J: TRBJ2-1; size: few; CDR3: CASSFDIGNEQFF; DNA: TGTGCCAGCAGTTTCGACATAGGAAATGAGCAGTTCTTC
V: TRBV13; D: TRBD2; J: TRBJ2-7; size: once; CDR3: CASSPLYAGLAGPSSYEQYF; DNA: TGTGCCAGCAGCCCCCTGTATGCCGGACTAGCGGGACCGAGCTCCTACGAGCAGTACTTC
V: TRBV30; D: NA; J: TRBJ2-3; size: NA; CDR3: CAWTVGGGRADTQYF; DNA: TGTGCCTGGACCGTGGGGGGGGGCAGGGCAGATACGCAGTATTTT
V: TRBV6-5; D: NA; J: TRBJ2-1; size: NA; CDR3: CASSYLGNEQFF; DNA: TGTGCCAGCAGTTACCTGGGCAATGAGCAGTTCTTC
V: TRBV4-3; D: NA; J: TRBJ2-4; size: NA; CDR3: CASSQDGLAKNIQYF; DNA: TGCGCCAGCAGCCAAGACGGCCTAGCCAAAAACATTCAGTACTTC
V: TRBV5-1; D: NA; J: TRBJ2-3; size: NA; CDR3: CASRLTRTDTQYF; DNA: TGCGCCAGCCGATTAACCAGGACAGATACGCAGTATTTT
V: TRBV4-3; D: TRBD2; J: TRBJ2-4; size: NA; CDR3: CASSQDLGLGKNIQYF; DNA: TGCGCCAGCAGCCAAGATTTAGGACTAGGCAAAAACATTCAGTACTTC